Following are 32 T cell receptor beta chains from one sample sequenced in a study of T cell changes during pregnancy in multiple sclerosis. Profiling relied on immunoSEQ multiplex PCR, and the TCRdb table lists in-frame clones only, not all of them. The sample has some 64,000 clones; 90% are singletons. The starting material was peripheral blood, obtained in the first trimester of pregnancy. These receptors originate from a female donor in good health, enrolled as a control in a pregnancy study.

The J gene is TRBJ1-1, the V gene TRBV19, with D perhaps TRBD1 (5 bases). The CDR3 sequence is 15 residues long. V lost 1 base and J lost 6, with 15 bases in between. The germline gives CDR1 LNHDA, CDR2 SQIVND (reference sequence). The CDR3 DNA reads TGTGCCAGTAGTATAGCAAAATTAGGGGAAGCTGAAGCTTTCTTT. This codes for CASSIAKLGEAEAFF.

The chain employs TRBV7-8 and TRBJ2-7; TRBD1 matches at 12 bases. The CDR3 totals 16 residues. The junction had 5 bases not matched to a gene; V was cut back by 1 base and J by 4 bases. CDR1 is SGHVS, CDR2 FQNEAQ, per germline. CDR3 amino acids: CASSLVGTGGDYEQYF. Here the CDR3 DNA reads TGTGCCAGCAGCTTAGTCGGGACAGGGGGCGATTACGAGCAGTACTTC.

The chain uses TRBV4-3 and TRBJ2-3; 15 bases agree with TRBD2. The germline V gene has CDR1 LGHNA and CDR2 YSLEER. The CDR3 covers 17 residues. Trimming cost V 0 bases and J 7 bases; bases outside gene matches: 5. CDR3 sequence (DNA): TGCGCCAGCAGCCAAGATAGGACTAGCGGGGGGGTTAATACGCAGTATTTT. It is translated as CASSQDRTSGGVNTQYF.

V and J are TRBV27 and TRBJ1-1; a possible D gene is TRBD1 (6 bases). Trimming shortened V by 2 bases and J by 2 bases, and 9 bases separated the two germline ends. The CDR3 sequence is 14 residues long. Germline-derived CDR1 and CDR2 are MNHEY and SMNVEV (reference sequence). CDR3 residues: CASSLMGHNTEAFF. DNA of the CDR3: TGTGCCAGCAGTTTAATGGGACACAACACTGAAGCTTTCTTT.

The V gene is TRBV4-3, the J gene TRBJ2-7; unclear D gene. The CDR3 runs to 15 residues. V was trimmed by 1 base and J by 2 bases, leaving 12 bases between them. Germline CDR1 is LGHNA and CDR2 is YSLEER. As DNA, the CDR3 is TGCGCCAGCAGCCAAGGCGTACAGCCACCCTACGAGCAGTACTTC. Translated, it gives CASSQGVQPPYEQYF.

The chain employs TRBV30 and TRBJ2-1; 7 nucleotides align to TRBD2. The trim removed 0 bases at V and 3 bases at J, leaving 5 bases unmatched. CDR1 and CDR2 from the germline V gene are GTSNPN and SVGIG (reference sequence). The CDR3 totals 15 residues. The CDR3 nucleotides are TGTGCCTGGAGTGTCGGCCAGCGGGGCTACAATGAGCAGTTCTTC. Amino acids: CAWSVGQRGYNEQFF. The variable domain in full, with the rest retrieved from reference TRBV30 and TRBJ2-1, is SQTIHQWPATLVQPVGSPLSLECTVEGTSNPNLYWYRQAAGRGLQLLFYSVGIGQISSEVPQNLSASRPQDRQFILSSKKLLLSDSGFYLCAWSVGQRGYNEQFFGPGTRLTVL.

The CDR3 reads CASSLNPSGVDTQYF. DNA of the CDR3: TGTGCCAGCAGCTTAAATCCCTCGGGTGTGGATACGCAGTATTTT. The chain links TRBV7-3 to TRBJ2-3; D is unresolved. This CDR3 spans 15 amino acids. V lost 1 base and J lost 6, with 14 bases in between. CDR1 is SGHTA and CDR2 is FQGTGA in the germline V gene.

The rearrangement uses TRBV29-1 and TRBJ1-1, with a tentative D call TRBD1 (6 bases). V lost 5 bases, J lost 0 bases, and 13 bases lay in between. The CDR3 covers 14 residues. Germline V gene sequence: CDR1 SQVTM, CDR2 ANQGSEA. The CDR3 nucleotides read TGCAGCGTTATAAAGGCAGGGGTGAACACTGAAGCTTTCTTT. Translated: CSVIKAGVNTEAFF.

This clone came up once. The chain is built from TRBV11-2 and TRBJ2-5; TRBD2 aligns across 8 bases. This CDR3 contains 13 residues. Germline V gene sequence: CDR1 SGHAT, CDR2 FQNNGV. V trimming: 9 bases; J trimming: 5 bases; junction bases outside the gene matches: 8. This chain's CDR3 is CASKGASGETQYF. CDR3 DNA: TGTGCCAGTAAAGGGGCTAGCGGGGAGACCCAGTACTTC.

This clone appeared a single time. The V and J genes are TRBV9 and TRBJ2-1; D is possibly TRBD1 (6 bases). Trimming shortened V by 3 bases and J by 7 bases, and 11 bases separated the two germline ends. The CDR3 has 13 residues. CDR1 and CDR2 from the germline V gene are SGDLS and YYNGEE. The CDR3 sequence: CASSGTGNNEQFF. The CDR3 DNA sequence: TGTGCCAGCAGCGGTACAGGGAATAATGAGCAGTTCTTC.

The chain couples TRBV5-5 to TRBJ1-2; 8 positions match TRBD1. The CDR3 covers 17 residues. The V gene's germline CDR1 is SGHKS and CDR2 YYEKEE (reference sequence). With V trimmed by 4 bases and J by 7 bases, 18 bases remained unmatched. This chain's CDR3 is CASSTDRDTLYPSGYTF. The CDR3 DNA sequence: TGTGCCAGCAGCACGGACAGGGACACTCTCTATCCCAGTGGCTACACCTTC. Supplemented by reference TRBV5-5 and TRBJ1-2, the full variable domain reads DAGVTQSPTHLIKTRGQQVTLRCSPISGHKSVSWYQQVLGQGPQFIFQYYEKEERGRGNFPDRFSARQFPNYSSELNVNALLLGDSALYLCASSTDRDTLYPSGYTFGSGTRLTVV.

The V call is TRBV7-6, the J call TRBJ1-2; tentative D call: TRBD1 (6 bases). CDR1 and CDR2 from the germline V gene are SGHVS and FNYEAQ. Trimming removed 5 bases from V and 4 bases from J, with 17 bases in between. The CDR3 covers 15 residues. CDR3 in DNA: TGTGCCAGCAGCCCTCCAGGGGAAGGGGCCTATGGCTACACCTTC. Encoded protein: CASSPPGEGAYGYTF.

The chain carries TRBV5-6 and TRBJ2-3, with D possibly TRBD2 on 6 matching bases. The V end lost 3 bases, the J end lost 0 bases, and 14 bases lay between the germline ends. Germline V lookup: CDR1 SGHDT, CDR2 YYEEEE. This CDR3 has 16 residues. The CDR3: CASSWDLASSTDTQYF. The CDR3 region has the DNA TGTGCCAGCAGCTGGGACCTAGCGTCTAGCACAGATACGCAGTATTTT.

The chain joins TRBV7-2 to TRBJ2-1; 7 bases are a match to TRBD2. Germline CDR1 SGHTA, CDR2 FQGNSA. The CDR3 runs to 14 residues. V trimming: 2 bases; J trimming: 10 bases; junction bases outside the gene matches: 8. Here the CDR3 reads CASSLNAREGEQFF. CDR3 DNA: TGTGCCAGCAGCTTAAATGCCAGGGAGGGAGAGCAGTTCTTC.

The CDR3 DNA sequence: TGTGCAAGTCGCTTAATTAACGCGCTGAACACTGAAGCTTTCTTT. Translation gives CASRLINALNTEAFF. This chain links TRBV12-2 with TRBJ1-1. TRBV12-2 corresponds to a pseudogene. This CDR3 is built from 15 residues.

The V call is TRBV6-5, the J call TRBJ2-3; 7 positions agree with TRBD2. CDR3 length: 15 residues. Germline V gene data show CDR1 as MNHEY and CDR2 as SVGAGI. J lost 4 bases, V lost 6 bases, and 10 bases had no gene match. In DNA form, the CDR3 reads TGTGCCAGCAGCAAAGGGCCAAGCGGGGCAGATACGCAGTATTTT. It yields the protein CASSKGPSGADTQYF.

The chain links TRBV9 to TRBJ2-7, with 7 bases matching TRBD1. Germline-derived CDR1 and CDR2 are SGDLS and YYNGEE. Trimming removed 6 bases from V and 4 bases from J; junction bases left unmatched: 13. There are 15 residues in the CDR3. The CDR3 loop is CASTRDGTANYEQYF. CDR3 nucleotide sequence: TGTGCCAGCACCCGCGACGGGACAGCAAATTACGAGCAGTACTTC.

V and J are TRBV4-3 and TRBJ1-2; the D is unclear. With 4 bases removed from V and 1 base from J, the gap between germline ends came to 13 bases. The germline V gene encodes CDR1 LGHNA and CDR2 YSLEER. The CDR3 loop spans 15 amino acids. The DNA for the CDR3 is TGCGCCAGCAGCCTAAGTGTAACGGGTAACTATGGCTACACCTTC. Amino acids: CASSLSVTGNYGYTF.

J is TRBJ2-7 and V is TRBV29-1, with 10 bases aligning to TRBD2. V shed 1 base and J 2 bases; nucleotides not matched to a gene: 8. The V gene's germline CDR1 is SQVTM and CDR2 ANQGSEA. This CDR3 spans 16 amino acids. The CDR3 nucleotides read TGCAGCGTTGAAGGATCACTAGCGGGGAATCCCTACGAGCAGTACTTC. This sequence encodes CSVEGSLAGNPYEQYF.

The chain joins TRBV27 to TRBJ1-4, with a tentative D call TRBD1 (6 bases). CDR3 length: 16 residues. The germline V gene has CDR1 MNHEY and CDR2 SMNVEV (reference sequence). Trimming left V 6 bases short and J 10 bases short, with 24 bases between. CDR3 in amino acids: CASRTPGHSNSGKLFF. The CDR3 DNA follows: TGTGCCAGCAGGACACCGGGACACTCCAATTCGGGAAAACTGTTTTTT. Drawing the rest from reference TRBV27 and TRBJ1-4, the complete variable domain is EAQVTQNPRYLITVTGKKLTVTCSQNMNHEYMSWYRQDPGLGLRQIYYSMNVEVTDKGDVPEGYKVSRKEKRNFPLILESPSPNQTSLYFCASRTPGHSNSGKLFFGSGTQLSVL.

The chain couples TRBV30 to TRBJ2-2; TRBD2 is a possible D gene (5 bases). The CDR3 extends over 12 amino acids. V dropped 3 bases and J dropped 6 bases, with 8 bases sitting between them. Germline lookup yields CDR1 GTSNPN and CDR2 SVGIG (reference sequence). This CDR3 reads CAWSAGAGELFF. The CDR3 DNA is TGTGCCTGGAGCGCCGGGGCCGGGGAGCTGTTTTTT.

V is TRBV19 and J is TRBJ1-1; 7 bases are shared with TRBD1. The CDR3 extends over 15 amino acids. Germline V CDR1 and CDR2: LNHDA, SQIVND (reference sequence). The J segment lost 1 base and the V segment lost 3 bases, leaving 5 bases of the junction unmatched. The CDR3 region has the DNA TGTGCCAGTAGTATGGGACAGAGTTCGAACACTGAAGCTTTCTTT. It yields the protein CASSMGQSSNTEAFF.

This clone was counted once. The chain employs TRBV19 and TRBJ1-1; no clear D. Germline values: CDR1 LNHDA, CDR2 SQIVND (reference sequence). The CDR3 has 13 residues. Trimming took 5 bases from V and 4 from J, leaving 11 bases between them. CDR3 in DNA: TGTGCCAGTAGTCCCCCCCCGGGCACTGAAGCTTTCTTT. It is translated as CASSPPPGTEAFF.

The V and J genes are TRBV9 and TRBJ2-1, with TRBD1 matching 12 bases. Trimming cost V 0 bases and J 12 bases; bases outside gene matches: 7. This CDR3 region has 15 residues. Germline V lookup: CDR1 SGDLS, CDR2 YYNGEE. Here the CDR3 reads CASSVAPGQGALQFF. CDR3 nucleotide sequence: TGTGCCAGCAGCGTAGCTCCGGGACAGGGGGCTTTGCAGTTCTTC.

CDR3 coding DNA: TGTGCCAGCAGCTCCGGGACAGGTTTTCGTGAAAAACTGTTTTTT. Its translation: CASSSGTGFREKLFF. The chain has TRBV13 and TRBJ1-4, with 8 bases aligning to TRBD1. This CDR3 is 15 amino acids long. V lost 4 bases, J lost 7 bases, and 8 bases stayed unmatched. The germline V gene encodes CDR1 PRHDT and CDR2 FYEKMQ (reference sequence).

This chain links TRBV23-1 with TRBJ2-1, with 15 bases lining up with TRBD2. TRBV23-1 is classed as an ORF, of uncertain function. The junction had 7 bases not matched to a gene; V was cut back by 3 bases and J by 4 bases. This CDR3 has 18 amino acids. The DNA for the CDR3 is TGCGCCAGCAGTCATTCACCGGGACTAGCGGGGGGTTACAATGAGCAGTTCTTC. The encoded protein is CASSHSPGLAGGYNEQFF.

This clone came up a few times. The chain is built from TRBV14 and TRBJ1-1; a possible D gene is TRBD1 (5 bases). Germline CDR1 SGHDN, CDR2 FVKESK. This CDR3 region has 14 residues. V lost 0 bases and J lost 10, with 15 bases in between. This CDR3 is CASSQDGLGQSAFF. The CDR3 DNA reads as TGTGCCAGCAGCCAAGATGGACTAGGACAATCAGCTTTCTTT.

This chain uses TRBV6-1 with TRBJ2-1; D possibly corresponds to TRBD1 (5 bases). Germline values: CDR1 MNHNS, CDR2 SASEGT. CDR3 size: 14 residues. The V end lost 2 bases, the J end lost 7 bases, and 12 bases lay between the germline ends. The CDR3 region is CASSERPGWNEQFF. The DNA of the CDR3 is TGTGCCAGCAGTGAACGGCCAGGGTGGAATGAGCAGTTCTTC.

The genes are TRBV6-5 and TRBJ1-4; TRBD1 aligns across 8 bases. The germline V gene has CDR1 MNHEY and CDR2 SVGAGI. V was pared by 0 bases and J by 7 bases, with 4 bases of the junction left unmatched. This CDR3 has 15 amino acids. CDR3 nucleotide sequence: TGTGCCAGCAGTTACTCCAGGGGGCAGGTTGAAAAACTGTTTTTT. Translated: CASSYSRGQVEKLFF.

CDR3 in DNA: TGTGCCAGCAGCTTGGAGTATGGGGACAGAGACGCTTTCTTT. Translation: CASSLEYGDRDAFF. The V call is TRBV5-5, the J call TRBJ1-1, with 7 bases identical to TRBD1. Germline V gene sequence: CDR1 SGHKS, CDR2 YYEKEE (reference sequence). V lost 0 bases, J lost 11 bases, and 10 bases stayed unmatched. The length of the CDR3 is 14 residues.

This chain joins TRBV2 and TRBJ2-5; D is uncertain. The CDR3 runs 13 residues. With 4 bases removed from V and 9 bases from J, the gap between germline ends came to 15 bases. CDR1 and CDR2 (germline): SNHLY, FYNNEI. CDR3: CASSGDGEAAQYF. The CDR3 DNA reads as TGTGCCAGCAGTGGCGATGGTGAGGCGGCCCAGTACTTC.

The chain joins TRBV9 to TRBJ1-1, with D possibly matching TRBD1 (6 bases). The germline V and J ends were trimmed by 4 bases and 1 base, with 14 bases remaining between them. The CDR3 contains 15 residues. Germline V gene sequence: CDR1 SGDLS, CDR2 YYNGEE. The CDR3 sequence: CASSFSQGQNTEAFF. The CDR3 DNA reads as TGTGCCAGCAGCTTCAGTCAGGGGCAGAACACTGAAGCTTTCTTT.